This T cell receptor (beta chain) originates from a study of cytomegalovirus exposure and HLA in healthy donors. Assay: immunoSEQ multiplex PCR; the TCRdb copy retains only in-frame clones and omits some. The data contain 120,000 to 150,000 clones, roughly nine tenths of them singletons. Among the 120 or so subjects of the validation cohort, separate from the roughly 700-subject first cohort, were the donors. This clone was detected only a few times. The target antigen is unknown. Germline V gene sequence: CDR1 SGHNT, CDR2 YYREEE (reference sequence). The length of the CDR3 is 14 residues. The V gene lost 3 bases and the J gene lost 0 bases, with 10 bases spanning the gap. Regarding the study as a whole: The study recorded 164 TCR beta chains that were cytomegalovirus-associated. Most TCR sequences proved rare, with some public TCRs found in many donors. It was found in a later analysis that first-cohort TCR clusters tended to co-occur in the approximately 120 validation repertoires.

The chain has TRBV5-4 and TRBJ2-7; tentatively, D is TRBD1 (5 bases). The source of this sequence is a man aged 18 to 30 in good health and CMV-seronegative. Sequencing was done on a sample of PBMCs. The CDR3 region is CASSSPQGSYEQYF. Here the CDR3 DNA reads TGTGCCAGCAGCTCACCTCAGGGCTCCTACGAGCAGTACTTC.